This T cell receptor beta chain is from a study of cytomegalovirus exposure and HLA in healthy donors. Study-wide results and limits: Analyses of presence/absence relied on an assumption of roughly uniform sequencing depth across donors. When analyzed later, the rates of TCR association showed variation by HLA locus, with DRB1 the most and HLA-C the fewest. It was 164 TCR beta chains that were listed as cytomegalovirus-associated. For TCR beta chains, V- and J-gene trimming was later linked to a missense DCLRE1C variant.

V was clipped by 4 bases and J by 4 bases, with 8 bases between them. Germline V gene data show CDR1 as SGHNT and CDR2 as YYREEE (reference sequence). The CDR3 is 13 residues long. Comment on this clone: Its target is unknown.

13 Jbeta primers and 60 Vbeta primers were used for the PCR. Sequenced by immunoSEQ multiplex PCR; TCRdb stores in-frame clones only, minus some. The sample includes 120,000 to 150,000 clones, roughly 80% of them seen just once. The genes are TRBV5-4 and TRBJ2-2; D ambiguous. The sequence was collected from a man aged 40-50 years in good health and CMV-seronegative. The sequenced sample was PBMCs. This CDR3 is CASSRVPTGELFF. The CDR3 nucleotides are TGTGCCAGCAGCCGTGTCCCCACCGGGGAGCTGTTTTTT.